The 4 T cell receptor beta chains below all came from one sample that was sequenced in a study of cytomegalovirus exposure and HLA in healthy donors. The PCR contained 60 Vbeta and 13 Jbeta primers. Method: immunoSEQ multiplex PCR; TCRdb's copy keeps in-frame clones and lacks some. The sample includes under 300,000 clones, approximately 82% of them seen just once. The sample comprised PBMCs. The receptors were sampled from a woman aged 55 to 70 in good health and CMV-seropositive.

This sequence joins TRBV28 and TRBJ2-7; no clear D. Trimming took off 2 bases at V and 4 bases at J, with 9 bases between the two ends. This CDR3 comprises 13 residues. The germline V gene has CDR1 MDHEN and CDR2 SYDVKM. The CDR3: CASSLEQPYEQYF. DNA for the CDR3: TGTGCCAGCAGTTTAGAGCAACCGTACGAGCAGTACTTC.

The chain has TRBV27 and TRBJ2-2, with TRBD2 matching over 15 bases. Unmatched junction bases numbered 4, after V lost 8 bases and J lost 3 bases. The CDR3 totals 16 residues. Per the germline V gene, CDR1 is MNHEY and CDR2 is SMNVEV (reference sequence). Written as DNA, the CDR3 is TGTGCCAGCCAAGGACTAGCGGGAGGGGACACCGGGGAGCTGTTTTTT. It yields the protein CASQGLAGGDTGELFF.

This clone has a handful of counts. The rearrangement joins TRBV10-1 to TRBJ2-7; 11 bases line up with TRBD1. Germline values: CDR1 WNHNN, CDR2 SYGVQD (reference sequence). V shed 10 bases and J 6 bases; nucleotides not matched to a gene: 11. CDR3 length equals 14 residues. In nucleotides, the CDR3 is TGCGCCACCTCGCAAGGACAGGGGGCCGGCGAGCAGTACTTC. It translates to CATSQGQGAGEQYF.

Only one count was recorded for this clone. The chain is built from TRBV6-1 and TRBJ2-7, with TRBD1 matching 8 bases. The CDR3 is made up of 14 amino acids. The germline V gene encodes CDR1 MNHNS and CDR2 SASEGT. Trimming took 4 bases from V and 7 from J; bases not matched to a gene: 9. Written as DNA, the CDR3 is TGTGCCAGCAGTGCCCAGTCACAGGGGGAAGAGCAGTACTTC. This translates into CASSAQSQGEEQYF.